This TCR beta chain comes out of a study of shared clonotypes between healthy human individuals (dated by TCRdb to the early 2020s). With respect to the entire study: Two women and three men aged 18 to 49 years were included in the cohort. For each donor, CD4 naive and CD4 memory were each given three plates, CD8 naive was given two plates, and CD8 memory was given one plate. Blood TCR repertoires of a handful of healthy adults were deeply sequenced to estimate repertoire size and the extent of clonotype sharing between individuals. To increase sequencing depth and limit assay-specific biases, different laboratories used diverse techniques to prepare libraries and sequence TCR repertoires. Between about 0.85 and 10 billion PBMCs per donor were obtained by leukapheresis. On the study overall, not on this receptor specifically: Pairwise subsampling indicated that sequencing depth was expected to affect the degree of clonotype sharing among donors. Sampling was restricted to blood, and TCR repertoires in tissue are likely to differ from TCR repertoires in blood. Naive subsets generally had larger estimated clonotype richness than memory subsets did. Clonotypes shared by all four sorted-subset donors showed higher generation probabilities than non-shared clonotypes. The small number of donors limited the genetic and exposure-history diversity represented. Sharing across a few donors was observed for around 4.8% of naive CD4, under 4% of naive CD8, 2% to 2.5% of memory CD4, and over 0.3% of memory CD8 clonotypes. Even with the large sequencing depth, rarefaction of the sorted-subset datasets indicated that sequencing was incomplete.

As for this clone: This clone's antigen is unknown. Base qualities are missing; no much larger clone stands one base away.

Trimming takes 2 bases from V and 0 bases from J, and the germline ends sit 11 bases apart. From a lookup of the germline V gene (reference sequence), CDR1 and CDR2 are LNHDA and SQIVND. The CDR3 runs 15 residues from the cysteine to the phenylalanine. Only the CDR3 region is kept as DNA, spanning 45 bases read in frame from base 1. Donors were healthy HIV-negative adults with no recently reported acute infections or vaccinations. Every donor was a Caucasian adult residing in Nashville, Tennessee, USA. CD4+ T cells were enriched by magnetic negative selection; naive cells were then positively selected on CD45RA, and the negative fraction formed the memory subset. After blood collection by leukapheresis, PBMCs were isolated using Ficoll-Histopaque density gradient centrifugation and then cryopreserved in the vapor phase of liquid nitrogen. Purity and quantity of every magnetically sorted T cell population were checked by analytical flow cytometry. Each sorted fraction had its genomic DNA isolated and then quantified by UV absorbance on a Nanodrop 2000c.

Using the deep immunoSEQ assay, TCR CDR3 regions were amplified from genomic DNA by multiplex PCR. Genomic DNA extracted from each cell subset was distributed evenly over all wells of several immunoSEQ 96-well plates, and each plate served as one replicate. For sorted subsets, each replicate PCR was loaded with around 220 ng genomic DNA, equivalent to about 33,000 T cell genomes. Purified libraries were measured with a Qubit 3.0 fluorometer, size-checked on a Bioanalyzer 2100, and measured again with the KAPA Library Quantification kit. Each immunoSEQ 96-well plate was sequenced on its own single-read 150-cycle Illumina NextSeq 550 flow cell. Per the source publication's procedure: The immunoSEQ output contained only junctional sequences without quality scores, so filtering could not match that applied to full-length reads. Sequences were annotated with PyIR, a Python wrapper for IgBLAST v1.9, and V/J genes and CDR3 were assigned using IMGT germline references. Reads were removed for weak V/J assignments (E-value above 1e-6), missing CDR3, stop codons, out-of-frame junctions, or ambiguous translated residues. V3J clonotypes were defined as sequences sharing the same inferred V gene, J gene, and CDR3 amino acid sequence. Percentage overlap between repertoires was computed as shared unique clonotypes divided by the size of the smaller repertoire. RTK rarefaction, the Chao1 estimator, and Recon v2.1 estimates of unobserved clonotypes were used to assess repertoire richness. OLGA was used to compute generation probabilities for all TCRbeta clonotypes that the gDNA method yielded from a few donors. The table comes from immuneACCESS by way of TCRdb, which keeps in-frame sequences with V and J called. Part of the clones is missing from these tables; in studies checked, under half for an unresolved V gene and the rest for unknown reasons. The V and J calls and the clone size are those of that table, but D and trimming were determined from the DNA. The sample table contains about 2.4 million clones; only one count was recorded for more than 85% of them. Together, the top ten hold about 0.38% of the sample.

The chain is encoded by TRBV19 joined to TRBJ2-7, with TRBD2 perhaps the D gene, on 6 matching bases. This TCR was sampled from a man in his late teens or twenties in good health. Some clones in this sample may be carry-over from other donors' samples. Input material: naive CD4+ T cells from PBMCs. The meaning of the sample's cell subset or site label: CD45RA+ positively selected. The encoded CDR3 is CASSIRAGYSYEQYF. At the DNA level, the sequence is TGTGCCAGTAGTATAAGGGCGGGATACTCCTACGAGCAGTACTTC.